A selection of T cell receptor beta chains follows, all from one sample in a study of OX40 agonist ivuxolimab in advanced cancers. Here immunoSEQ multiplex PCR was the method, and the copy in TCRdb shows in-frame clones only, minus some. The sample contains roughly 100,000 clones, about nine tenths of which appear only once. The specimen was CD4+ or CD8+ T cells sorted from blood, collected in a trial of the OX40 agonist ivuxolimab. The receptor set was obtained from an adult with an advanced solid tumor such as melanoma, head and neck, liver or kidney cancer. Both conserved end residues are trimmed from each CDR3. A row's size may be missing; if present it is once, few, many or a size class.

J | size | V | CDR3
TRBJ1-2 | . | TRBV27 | ASSSYRQGHYGYT
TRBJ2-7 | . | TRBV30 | AWSPGLVAYEQY
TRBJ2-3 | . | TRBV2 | ASRGGGVTDTQY
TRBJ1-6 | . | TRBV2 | ASGGQGDSPLH
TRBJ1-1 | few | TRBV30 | AWSEGGLNTEAF
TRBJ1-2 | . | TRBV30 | AWSPGESYT
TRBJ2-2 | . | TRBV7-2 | ASSLLLAGGTGELF
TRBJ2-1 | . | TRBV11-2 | ASSSPGRPYSEQF
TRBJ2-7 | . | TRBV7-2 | ASSNFFAGGTDEQY
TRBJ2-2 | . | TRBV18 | ASSRQGGELF